The sequence of this T cell receptor beta chain was determined in a study of T cell repertoires in cytomegalovirus infection. Study at large: In public TCR beta signatures, there were indications of both CMV infection and matching HLA type.

Each CDR3 protein is one row after TCRdb ran MiXCR on the reads. The sample lists about 890,000 distinct CDR3 sequences, roughly 30% occurring once. Comments on this clonotype: Its antigen is undetermined.

This clonotype originated in a human donor in good health (CMV status not recorded). Some clones in this sample may be carry-over from other donors' samples. The sequencing here drew on cultured CD8+ T cells from PBMCs, taken from culture after CMV antigen stimulation.

The CDR3 sequence is CASSEGQEVFGYTF. In nucleotides, the CDR3 is TGTGCCAGCAGTGAAGGACAGGAGGTTTTTGGCTACACCTTC. The genes are TRBV25-1 and TRBJ1-2; 7 nucleotides line up with TRBD1. There are 14 residues in the CDR3. Trimming cost V 2 bases and J 7 bases; bases outside gene matches: 7. Germline CDR1 MGHDK, CDR2 SYGVNS.